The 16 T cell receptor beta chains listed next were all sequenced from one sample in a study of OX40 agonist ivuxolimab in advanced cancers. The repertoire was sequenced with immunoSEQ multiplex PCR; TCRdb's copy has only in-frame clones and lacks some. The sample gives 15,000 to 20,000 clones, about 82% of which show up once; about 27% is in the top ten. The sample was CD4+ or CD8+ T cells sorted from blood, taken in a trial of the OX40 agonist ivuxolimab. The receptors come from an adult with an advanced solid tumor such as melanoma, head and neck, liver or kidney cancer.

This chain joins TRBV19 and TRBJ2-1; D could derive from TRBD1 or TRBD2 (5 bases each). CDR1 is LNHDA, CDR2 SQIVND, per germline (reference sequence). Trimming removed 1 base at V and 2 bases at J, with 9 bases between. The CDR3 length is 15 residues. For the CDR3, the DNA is TGTGCCAGTAGTATAGTTGGGGACGCCTACAATGAGCAGTTCTTC. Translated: CASSIVGDAYNEQFF.

CDR3 residues: CASSQIATNEKLFF. Here the CDR3 DNA reads TGTGCCAGCAGCCAAATCGCAACTAATGAAAAACTGTTTTTT. The chain combines TRBV5-6 with TRBJ1-4; D call uncertain. Germline CDR1 is SGHDT and CDR2 is YYEEEE. V lost 4 bases and J lost 0, with 7 bases in between. The CDR3 loop spans 14 amino acids.

The CDR3 reads CASSFYGTGPTYNEQFF. In DNA, the CDR3 is TGTGCCAGCAGCTTCTACGGGACAGGGCCTACCTACAATGAGCAGTTCTTC. This rearrangement joins TRBV11-2 to TRBJ2-1; TRBD1 matches 9 bases. Trimming removed 3 bases from V and 2 bases from J; junction bases left unmatched: 8. CDR1 and CDR2 (germline): SGHAT, FQNNGV. CDR3 length equals 17 residues.

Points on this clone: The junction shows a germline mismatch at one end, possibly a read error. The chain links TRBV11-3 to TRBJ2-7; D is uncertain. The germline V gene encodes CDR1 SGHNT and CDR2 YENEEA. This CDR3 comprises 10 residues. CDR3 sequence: CASSIQTKHF. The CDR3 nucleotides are TGTGCCAGCAGCATCCAGACAAAGCACTTC.

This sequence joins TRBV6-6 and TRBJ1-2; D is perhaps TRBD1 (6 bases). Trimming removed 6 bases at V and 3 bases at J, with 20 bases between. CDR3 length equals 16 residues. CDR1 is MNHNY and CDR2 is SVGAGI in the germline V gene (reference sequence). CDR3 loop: CASRGWDEEGDYGYTF. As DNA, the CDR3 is TGTGCCAGCAGAGGATGGGACGAGGAGGGGGACTATGGCTACACCTTC.

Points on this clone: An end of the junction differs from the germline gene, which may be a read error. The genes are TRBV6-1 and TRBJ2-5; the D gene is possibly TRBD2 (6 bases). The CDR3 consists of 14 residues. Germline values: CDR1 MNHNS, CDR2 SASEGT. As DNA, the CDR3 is TGTGCCAGCAGTGTCGTTTTTAATGGGGGGACCCGGTACTTC. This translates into CASSVVFNGGTRYF.

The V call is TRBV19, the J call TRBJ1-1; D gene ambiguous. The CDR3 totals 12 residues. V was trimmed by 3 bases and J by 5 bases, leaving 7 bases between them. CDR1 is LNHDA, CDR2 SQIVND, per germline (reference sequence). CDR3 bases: TGTGCCAGTAGTATTAGTAGAACTGAAGCTTTCTTT. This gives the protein CASSISRTEAFF.

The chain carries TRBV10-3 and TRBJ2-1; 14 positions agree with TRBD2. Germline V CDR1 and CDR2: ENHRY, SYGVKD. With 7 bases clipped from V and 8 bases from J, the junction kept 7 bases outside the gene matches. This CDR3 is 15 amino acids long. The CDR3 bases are TGTGCCATCAACCCCGGGACTAGCGGGAGCGATGAGCAGTTCTTC. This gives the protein CAINPGTSGSDEQFF.

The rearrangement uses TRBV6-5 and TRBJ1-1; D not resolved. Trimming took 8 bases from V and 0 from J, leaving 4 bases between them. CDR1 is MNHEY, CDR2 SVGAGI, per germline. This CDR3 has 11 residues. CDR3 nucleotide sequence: TGTGCCAGCGGGGTGAACACTGAAGCTTTCTTT. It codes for CASGVNTEAFF.

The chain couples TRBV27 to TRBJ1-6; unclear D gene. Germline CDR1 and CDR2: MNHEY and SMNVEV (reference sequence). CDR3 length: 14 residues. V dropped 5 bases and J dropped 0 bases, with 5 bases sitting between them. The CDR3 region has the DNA TGTGCCAGCAGTAAAAGCTCCTATAATTCACCCCTCCACTTT. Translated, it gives CASSKSSYNSPLHF.

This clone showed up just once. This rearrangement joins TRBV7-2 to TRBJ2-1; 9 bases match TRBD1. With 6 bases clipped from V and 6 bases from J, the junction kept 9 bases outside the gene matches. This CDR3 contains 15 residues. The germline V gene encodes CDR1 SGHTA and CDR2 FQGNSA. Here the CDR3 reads CASRAGTGILNEQFF. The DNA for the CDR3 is TGTGCCAGCAGGGCCGGGACAGGGATCCTCAATGAGCAGTTCTTC.

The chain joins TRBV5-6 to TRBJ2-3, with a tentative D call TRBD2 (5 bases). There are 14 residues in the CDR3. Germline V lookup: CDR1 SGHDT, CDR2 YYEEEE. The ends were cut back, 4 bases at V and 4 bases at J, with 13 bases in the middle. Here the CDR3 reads CASSPELGADTQYF. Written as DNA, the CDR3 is TGTGCCAGCAGCCCCGAGCTCGGGGCAGATACGCAGTATTTT.

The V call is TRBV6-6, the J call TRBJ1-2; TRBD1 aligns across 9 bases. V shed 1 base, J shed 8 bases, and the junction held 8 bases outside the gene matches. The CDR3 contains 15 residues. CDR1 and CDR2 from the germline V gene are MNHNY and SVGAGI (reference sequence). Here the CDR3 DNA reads TGTGCCAGCAGTTACTTTGGGACAGGGTCGTACGGCTACACCTTC. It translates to CASSYFGTGSYGYTF.

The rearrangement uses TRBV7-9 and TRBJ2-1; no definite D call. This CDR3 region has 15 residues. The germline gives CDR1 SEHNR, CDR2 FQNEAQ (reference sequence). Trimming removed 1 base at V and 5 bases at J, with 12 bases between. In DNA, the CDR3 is TGTGCCAGCAGCTTAGACACGGTGGCTCACAATGAGCAGTTCTTC. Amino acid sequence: CASSLDTVAHNEQFF.

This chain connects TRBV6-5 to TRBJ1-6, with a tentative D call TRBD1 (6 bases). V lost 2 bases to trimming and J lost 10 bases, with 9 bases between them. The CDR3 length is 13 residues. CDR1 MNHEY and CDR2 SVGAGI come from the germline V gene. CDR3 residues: CASSYPGDSPLHF. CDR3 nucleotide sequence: TGTGCCAGCAGTTACCCAGGGGACTCACCCCTCCACTTT.

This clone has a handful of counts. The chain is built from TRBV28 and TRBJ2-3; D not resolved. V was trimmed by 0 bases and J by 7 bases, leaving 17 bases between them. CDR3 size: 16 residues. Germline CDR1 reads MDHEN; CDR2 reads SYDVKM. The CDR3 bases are TGTGCCAGCAGTTTATGGGAAGGAGCCCTAGGTAATACGCAGTATTTT. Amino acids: CASSLWEGALGNTQYF.